One TCR beta chain is described in this entry. Its matching antigen is unknown. Here immunoSEQ multiplex PCR was the method, and the copy in TCRdb shows in-frame clones only, minus some. The sample holds 1,500,000 or so clones, 98% seen once. The data were taken from a study of shared clonotypes between healthy human individuals. At the level of the study: For every donor, three CD4 naive, three CD4 memory, two CD8 naive and one CD8 memory plates were used.

Study-wide points: Naive subsets generally exceeded memory subsets in estimated richness. It was observed that roughly 5% of naive CD4 clonotypes were shared across a handful of donors.

The sample comprised naive CD4+ T cells sorted from blood. Documented subset: CD45RA+ positively selected. This TCR was recovered from a young man in good health.

CDR3 coding DNA: TGCGCCAGCAGCCAGACAGGGGGGAATACGCAGTATTTT. Protein: CASSQTGGNTQYF. The rearrangement links TRBV10-1 to TRBJ2-3; 9 nucleotides agree with TRBD1. CDR1 WNHNN and CDR2 SYGVQD come from the germline V gene (reference sequence). Unmatched junction bases numbered 5, after V lost 6 bases and J lost 7 bases. CDR3 length equals 13 residues.